The clone carrying this T cell receptor (beta chain) has a count of ten or more. Its specificity is unknown. These data belong to a study of human T cells and chemical hapten exposure. Study background: For sensitization, 2% DPC was applied to a 2 cm by 2 cm patch of upper inner arm skin. TCR yields differed between samples (mainly from small differences in pooled library volume).

TCRdb recomputed calls from the RACE reads with MiXCR, one row per CDR3 protein. Among 28,000 or so distinct CDR3 sequences listed, 5.8% were seen once. Time point indicated: patch test 3, about 24 weeks after DPC sensitization. Stated treatment: therapeutic diphenylcyclopropenone sensitization with weekly scalp DPC. Whole-study findings and limits: DPC sensitization did not alter TCRs above 1 in 1000 frequency. Counts of expanded TCRs at PT1 were positively correlated with patch test score.

This CDR3 spans 15 amino acids. V was trimmed by 3 bases and J by 0 bases, leaving 9 bases between them. CDR1 is LGHDT and CDR2 is YNNKEL in the germline V gene (reference sequence). The input for sequencing was whole blood, taken in connection with sensitization to the hapten diphenylcyclopropenone (DPC). The chain combines TRBV3-1 with TRBJ2-1, with D possibly being TRBD2 (6 bases). The receptor's source is a man aged 30-40 years with alopecia areata. Some clones in this sample may be carry-over from other donors' samples. The CDR3 here is CASSQRGTSYNEQFF. For the CDR3, the DNA is TGTGCCAGCAGCCAGCGGGGAACCTCCTACAATGAGCAGTTCTTC.